The T cell receptor beta chain described here comes from a study of T cell responses to AZD1222 COVID-19 vaccine (dated by TCRdb to about 2021). With respect to the entire study: TCR sequencing covered some 250 trial participants: 200 to 220 given two doses of AZD1222 and approximately 26 given two doses of MenACWY control vaccine. Enrollment into the trials was organized by age into subgroups of 18-55, 56-69 and 70-plus years, and those subgroups contained 148, 28 and 57 TCR-sequenced participants, respectively.

Beyond this particular receptor, the publication reports: CD4 TCRs associated with the vaccine covered the entire spike protein, and the dominant responses were in regions 160-218 and 743-854. After two AZD1222 doses, both the breadth and the depth of spike-specific TCRs were significantly higher than at day 0 and than in MenACWY recipients. Participants were mostly white British and included more females than males, and it was suggested by the authors that clonal diversity may have been underestimated. Reportedly, almost half of the unique spike-specific TCRs recognized epitopes lying outside the regions that are mutated in the B.1.351 and B.1.1.7 variants. Conclusions about previously exposed vaccinees are limited, since just a handful of AZD1222 recipients were seropositive for SARS-CoV-2 at baseline. No day 14 peak-response samples were available, so repertoires were characterized only after the peak T cell response. In the small 56-69-year group, the increase in depth fell short of significance, most likely because of low power.

Reading the label with the study, this specimen's time point is: about 28 days (+/-7) after the second vaccine dose. AZD1222 recipients with second doses at about 4 weeks or about 12 weeks were pooled, because spike-specific TCR depth and breadth did not differ between schedules. Vaccinee samples came from UK trials COV001 and COV002, including a single-blind randomized controlled phase 2/3 trial of AZD1222 (ChAdOx1 nCoV-19) in healthy adults. For TCRbeta chain sequencing, PBMC samples were collected from trial participants at day 0 and at day 28 after the second dose. The CDR3 regions of human TCRbeta chains were analyzed by immunosequencing. The study's own analysis went as follows. TCRs in the repertoires were compared against a reference library of SARS-CoV-2-specific TCRs that had been generated with the MIRA antigen-specificity platform. Breadth was defined as the fraction of unique TCRs that were SARS-CoV-2-associated, and depth was defined as the fraction of total T cells that were SARS-CoV-2-associated. Using the MIRA data, each spike-specific TCR was assigned both to the spike region to which the TCR was reactive and to a CD4 or CD8 class. Log10-transformed breadth and depth values were compared by one-way ANOVA with Sidak's multiple comparisons tests. TCRdb retrieved this table from immuneACCESS and kept in-frame rearrangements only. Not all clones are present; in checked studies, unresolved V genes account for under half, and no reason is known for the remainder. V and J calls and clone size come straight from that table; D and trimming were deduced from the DNA. This sample holds around 130,000 clones; approximately 88% were observed only once. The ten biggest clones cover 4.5% to 6.5% of the sample.

V gives up 0 bases and J gives up 7 bases, and the segment between their germline ends measures 11 bases. Including the terminal cysteine and phenylalanine, the CDR3 comprises 14 residues. Only the CDR3 portion is preserved as DNA: 42 bases, with reading frame beginning at the first base. Per the germline V gene, SGHRS is the CDR1 and YFSETQ is the CDR2. With respect to this clone: Its antigen has not been determined. No clone much larger than this one lies a single base away; base qualities are absent.

The chain is made from TRBV5-1 and TRBJ2-1, and perhaps TRBD2 as D gene, on 5 matching bases. The sequencing used peripheral blood, collected 28 days after the second AZD1222 dose. The clonotype was recovered from an adult who received the AZD1222 COVID-19 vaccine. The nucleotide sequence reads as follows: TGCGCCAGCAGCTTGGGGCAGAGGGAAAATGAGCAGTTCTTC. Its protein is CASSLGQRENEQFF.